This TCR beta chain stems from a study of cytomegalovirus exposure and HLA in healthy donors. General study results and limits: Rarity characterized most TCR sequences, yet some public TCRs appeared in many donors.

PCR was performed using 60 Vbeta and 13 Jbeta primers. TCRdb's copy holds only in-frame clones and misses some; the assay was immunoSEQ multiplex PCR. The sample yields under 150,000 clones, 79% seen once. Germline CDR1 and CDR2: SNHLY and FYNNEI. Trimming stripped 7 bases from V and 0 bases from J, with 10 bases between. The CDR3 is 14 amino acids. Healthy individuals who donated bone marrow served as the donors. As for this clone: Its target is not known.

The TCR was taken from a woman aged 40 to 50 in good health and CMV-seropositive. The sequenced sample consisted of PBMCs. This chain uses TRBV2 with TRBJ2-1, with D maybe TRBD2 (5 bases). The CDR3 is CASTSGRSYNEQFF. For the CDR3, the DNA is TGTGCCAGCACAAGCGGCCGCTCCTACAATGAGCAGTTCTTC.